This T cell receptor (beta chain) was recorded in a study of CD8+CD57+ T cells in acquired aplastic anemia. Study-wide background: Sorted CD4+ and CD8+ cells yielded DNA averaging around 3.2 ug.

Study results and caveats: Any difference that existed in CD8+ Simpson's diversity between patients and controls was not significant. Patients had about 31 CD8+ CDR3 sequences in common with controls (the shared set).

At least ten counts were recorded for this clonotype. The target antigen is unknown. One junction end does not reproduce the germline sequence, and a read error may be involved. Genomic DNA acted as the template from which TCR beta VDJ combination and CDR3 sequence profiling were carried out. TCRdb re-analysed the reads in MiXCR, keeping a single row per CDR3 protein. Of around 130,000 distinct CDR3 sequences in the sample, approximately 50% were seen once. Sequencing involved patients with CD8+CD57+ cell expansion previously shown by flow cytometry. Patient blood was sampled before any therapy had been received. What was sequenced was sorted CD4+, CD8+, or CD8+CD57+ T cells (not recorded which) from PBMCs. This sequence originates from a human donor with aplastic anemia.

The CDR3 DNA reads TGTGCTAGCAGCTCTTCGACGCCGGGGGGGCCCTCAGATACGCAGTATTTT. It translates to CASSSSTPGGPSDTQYF. The chain combines TRBV7-7 with TRBJ2-3; 8 bases map to TRBD2. Germline values: CDR1 SSHAT, CDR2 FNYEAQ (reference sequence). This CDR3 contains 17 residues.